Following are 23 T cell receptor beta chains from one sample sequenced in a study of blood T cells in healthy people across ages. The second PCR ran roughly 7 to 12 cycles with a sample-barcoded 5' primer and J-beta primers. TCRdb itself ran the 5' RACE reads through MiXCR, one entry per CDR3 protein. Among fewer than 750,000 distinct CDR3 sequences listed, roughly half were seen once. Sequencing was done on a sample of blood. The receptors were sampled from an elderly woman in good health.

The chain joins TRBV9 to TRBJ2-1, with TRBD2 as a possible D gene (5 bases). There are 16 residues in the CDR3. The germline gives CDR1 SGDLS, CDR2 YYNGEE. The ends were cut back, 4 bases at V and 0 bases at J, with 14 bases in the middle. The CDR3 sequence is CASSSFGESSYNEQFF. CDR3 DNA sequence: TGTGCCAGCAGCTCATTCGGGGAAAGCTCCTACAATGAGCAGTTCTTC.

This clonotype was recorded at least ten times. J is TRBJ2-2 and V is TRBV11-2; 9 nucleotides align to TRBD1. This CDR3 region has 16 residues. Germline values: CDR1 SGHAT, CDR2 FQNNGV. V lost 1 base, J lost 4 bases, and 4 bases stayed unmatched. The CDR3, as DNA: TGTGCCAGCAGCTTAGTAGGGACAGGGACCACCGGGGAGCTGTTTTTT. It specifies CASSLVGTGTTGELFF.

A word on this clonotype: A single base separates this from a much larger clone, so it may be a read error. As DNA, the CDR3 is TGTGCCAGCAGTTACCGCCAAATGGGCGATGAGCAGTACTTC. It is translated as CASSYRQMGDEQYF. The V call is TRBV6-5, the J call TRBJ2-7; no firm D call. Germline assignment: CDR1 MNHEY and CDR2 SVGAGI. V lost 2 bases to trimming and J lost 7 bases, with 15 bases between them. The CDR3 runs to 14 residues.

This sequence joins TRBV12-3 or TRBV12-4 and TRBJ2-3; no firm D call. V lost 1 base, J lost 6 bases, and 14 bases lay in between. This CDR3 region has 15 residues. The CDR3 here is CASSLVGSLMDTQYF. The CDR3 DNA follows: TGTGCCAGCAGTTTAGTGGGGTCACTAATGGATACGCAGTATTTT.

This chain links TRBV12-3 or TRBV12-4 with TRBJ2-1, with TRBD2 matching over 11 bases. Trimming cost V 5 bases and J 6 bases; bases outside gene matches: 18. The CDR3 length is 19 residues. The DNA for the CDR3 is TGTGCCAGCAGTCCCGGGCGGCTAGCGGGAGGCATCCGATCCAATGAGCAGTTCTTC. It yields the protein CASSPGRLAGGIRSNEQFF.

This clonotype was picked up many times. The chain employs TRBV7-9 and TRBJ2-1; D is undetermined. The CDR3 runs 13 residues. Germline V lookup: CDR1 SEHNR, CDR2 FQNEAQ (reference sequence). The germline V and J ends were trimmed by 3 bases and 4 bases, with 7 bases remaining between them. CDR3 DNA: TGTGCCAGCAGCTTTGGCAGGTACAATGAGCAGTTCTTC. Translated, it gives CASSFGRYNEQFF.

This clonotype was seen ten or more times. The V gene is TRBV27, the J gene TRBJ2-1; D is possibly TRBD1 (5 bases). The V end was cut by 9 bases, the J end by 9 bases, with 18 bases between. Germline-derived CDR1 and CDR2 are MNHEY and SMNVEV (reference sequence). The CDR3 loop spans 13 amino acids. DNA of the CDR3: TGTGCCAGAACGAATAGCAGGGTAGCTGAGCAGTTCTTC. Translation: CARTNSRVAEQFF.

The J gene is TRBJ2-7, the V gene TRBV5-1; maybe TRBD1 (6 bases). In germline, CDR1 is SGHRS, CDR2 YFSETQ. The CDR3 covers 18 residues. V lost 0 bases to trimming and J lost 7 bases, with 26 bases between them. The CDR3 DNA reads TGCGCCAGCAGCTTGGGAGGACAGCTAAACTTAATCTACAATGAGCAGTACTTC. Its protein is CASSLGGQLNLIYNEQYF.

The V gene is TRBV25-1, the J gene TRBJ2-5; TRBD2 matches at 9 bases. V lost 8 bases and J lost 1; bases outside the gene matches: 2. CDR1 is MGHDK, CDR2 SYGVNS, per germline. The CDR3 is made up of 13 amino acids. The CDR3 nucleotides read TGTGCCAGCGGAGCGGGGGGCCAAGAGACCCAGTACTTC. It codes for CASGAGGQETQYF. The full variable domain, completed using reference TRBV25-1 and TRBJ2-5, is EADIYQTPRYLVIGTGKKITLECSQTMGHDKMYWYQQDPGMELHLIHYSYGVNSTEKGDLSSESTVSRIRTEHFPLTLESARPSHTSQYLCASGAGGQETQYFGPGTRLLVL.

This clonotype showed up just a few times. The rearrangement uses TRBV7-3 and TRBJ2-7; D remains unclear. The DNA matches TRBJ2-5 better at its end, which makes the J call doubtful. Germline V lookup: CDR1 SGHTA, CDR2 FQGTGA. The CDR3 spans 14 residues. Here the CDR3 reads CASSLGYGEETQYF. The DNA of the CDR3 is TGTGCCAGCAGCTTAGGATACGGAGAAGAGACCCAGTACTTC.

The V gene is TRBV20-1, the J gene TRBJ2-1; D gene unclear. From germline, CDR1 is DFQATT and CDR2 SNEGSKA (reference sequence). This CDR3 contains 12 residues. The ends were cut back, 2 bases at V and 6 bases at J, with 8 bases in the middle. CDR3 loop: CSARPVSNEQFF. DNA for the CDR3: TGCAGTGCTAGACCAGTTAGCAATGAGCAGTTCTTC.

This clonotype was detected ten times or more. The chain couples TRBV20-1 to TRBJ2-7; maybe TRBD1 (5 bases). Germline loops: CDR1 DFQATT, CDR2 SNEGSKA (reference sequence). CDR3 size: 12 residues. V lost 6 bases and J 1 base, leaving 10 bases between the germline ends. CDR3 DNA sequence: TGCAGTGCCCCCGCAGGGTCCTACGAGCAGTACTTC. Translating it yields CSAPAGSYEQYF.

In this sample, this clonotype turned up a few times. The rearrangement joins TRBV7-9 to TRBJ2-3, with D tentatively TRBD1 (6 bases). The CDR3 spans 13 residues. Trimming removed 5 bases at V and 4 bases at J, with 10 bases between. The germline CDR1 and CDR2 sequences are SEHNR and FQNEAQ (reference sequence). The CDR3: CASSVEGADTQYF. CDR3 bases: TGTGCCAGCAGCGTAGAGGGGGCAGATACGCAGTATTTT.

The V gene is TRBV2, the J gene TRBJ2-7; 8 nucleotides align to TRBD1. The junction had 8 bases not matched to a gene; V was cut back by 0 bases and J by 7 bases. Germline V lookup: CDR1 SNHLY, CDR2 FYNNEI. This CDR3 region has 15 residues. The CDR3: CASSEARTGLGEQYF. As DNA, the CDR3 is TGTGCCAGCAGTGAAGCGCGGACAGGGTTGGGAGAGCAGTACTTC.

In its sample, this clonotype was seen a few times. This may be a read error, as it is one base from a much larger clone. This sequence joins TRBV12-3 or TRBV12-4 and TRBJ2-1; 7 bases match TRBD1. This CDR3 contains 14 residues. V was pared by 5 bases and J by 7 bases, with 8 bases of the junction left unmatched. Here the CDR3 DNA reads TGTGCCAGCAGTGTACAACAGGGGAGAAATGAGCAGTTCTTC. Translation: CASSVQQGRNEQFF.

The chain recombines TRBV29-1 with TRBJ2-4; D gene ambiguous. With the DNA end fitting TRBJ2-7 better, the J assignment may be wrong. The CDR3 spans 12 residues. Per the germline V gene, CDR1 is SQVTM and CDR2 is ANQGSEA. CDR3 DNA: TGCAGCTCCCGGGCCTGGGCTCGCGAGCAGTACTTC. It encodes CSSRAWAREQYF.

This clonotype was seen many times. This chain connects TRBV4-1 to TRBJ2-6; no clear D. Germline lookup yields CDR1 MGHRA and CDR2 YSYEKL. V was shortened by 2 bases and J by 0 bases, with 5 bases between the two germline ends. This CDR3 is built from 15 residues. The DNA of the CDR3 is TGCGCCAGCAGCCAACAAAACTCTGGGGCCAACGTCCTGACTTTC. Residues: CASSQQNSGANVLTF.

The V and J genes are TRBV24-1 and TRBJ2-5, with D possibly matching TRBD2 (6 bases). V lost 4 bases and J lost 4, with 9 bases in between. CDR1 and CDR2 (germline): KGHDR, SFDVKD. The CDR3 is 13 residues long. The CDR3 here is CATSEQGGETQYF. The CDR3 region has the DNA TGTGCCACCAGTGAGCAGGGAGGAGAGACCCAGTACTTC.

This clonotype occurred many times. V usage is TRBV27 and J usage is TRBJ1-6; D is undetermined. Trimming removed 7 bases from V and 5 bases from J, with 18 bases in between. Germline values: CDR1 MNHEY, CDR2 SMNVEV (reference sequence). The length of the CDR3 is 16 residues. CDR3: CASTLGGSPNNSPLHF. The CDR3 DNA follows: TGTGCCAGCACCCTGGGAGGGAGTCCCAATAATTCACCCCTCCACTTT.

This chain connects TRBV21-1 to TRBJ1-5. TRBV21-1 is labeled a pseudogene. The CDR3 contains 12 residues. CDR3 nucleotide sequence: TGTGCCAGCAGCAACGTTGGTCAGCCCCAGCATTTT. This gives the protein CASSNVGQPQHF.

Only a few counts were recorded for this clonotype. The chain recombines TRBV6-2 or TRBV6-3 with TRBJ2-2; D possibly corresponds to TRBD2 (6 bases). Trimming took 4 bases from V and 4 from J, leaving 16 bases between them. Per the germline V gene, CDR1 is MNHEY and CDR2 is SVGEGT. The CDR3 runs 16 residues. The CDR3 loop reads CASSSTGTLITGELFF. For the CDR3, the DNA is TGTGCCAGCAGTTCTACCGGGACTCTGATCACCGGGGAGCTGTTTTTT.

The V call is TRBV25-1, the J call TRBJ2-3; TRBD2 matches 8 bases. Trimming removed 2 bases from V and 2 bases from J; junction bases left unmatched: 15. CDR3 length equals 19 residues. The germline V gene has CDR1 MGHDK and CDR2 SYGVNS. The CDR3 is CASSEPGRLSGVVTDTQYF. CDR3 nucleotide sequence: TGTGCCAGCAGTGAACCCGGGCGACTTAGCGGGGTCGTCACAGATACGCAGTATTTT.

With regard to this clonotype: The junction differs from germline at one of its ends, possibly a read error. The rearrangement joins TRBV20-1 to TRBJ1-1; a possible D gene is TRBD1 (5 bases). This CDR3 comprises 13 residues. Germline values: CDR1 DFQATT, CDR2 SNEGSKA (reference sequence). CDR3 bases: TGCAGTGCTAGCCTGACAGTTCGCGTTGAAACTTTCTTT. Translation gives CSASLTVRVETFF.